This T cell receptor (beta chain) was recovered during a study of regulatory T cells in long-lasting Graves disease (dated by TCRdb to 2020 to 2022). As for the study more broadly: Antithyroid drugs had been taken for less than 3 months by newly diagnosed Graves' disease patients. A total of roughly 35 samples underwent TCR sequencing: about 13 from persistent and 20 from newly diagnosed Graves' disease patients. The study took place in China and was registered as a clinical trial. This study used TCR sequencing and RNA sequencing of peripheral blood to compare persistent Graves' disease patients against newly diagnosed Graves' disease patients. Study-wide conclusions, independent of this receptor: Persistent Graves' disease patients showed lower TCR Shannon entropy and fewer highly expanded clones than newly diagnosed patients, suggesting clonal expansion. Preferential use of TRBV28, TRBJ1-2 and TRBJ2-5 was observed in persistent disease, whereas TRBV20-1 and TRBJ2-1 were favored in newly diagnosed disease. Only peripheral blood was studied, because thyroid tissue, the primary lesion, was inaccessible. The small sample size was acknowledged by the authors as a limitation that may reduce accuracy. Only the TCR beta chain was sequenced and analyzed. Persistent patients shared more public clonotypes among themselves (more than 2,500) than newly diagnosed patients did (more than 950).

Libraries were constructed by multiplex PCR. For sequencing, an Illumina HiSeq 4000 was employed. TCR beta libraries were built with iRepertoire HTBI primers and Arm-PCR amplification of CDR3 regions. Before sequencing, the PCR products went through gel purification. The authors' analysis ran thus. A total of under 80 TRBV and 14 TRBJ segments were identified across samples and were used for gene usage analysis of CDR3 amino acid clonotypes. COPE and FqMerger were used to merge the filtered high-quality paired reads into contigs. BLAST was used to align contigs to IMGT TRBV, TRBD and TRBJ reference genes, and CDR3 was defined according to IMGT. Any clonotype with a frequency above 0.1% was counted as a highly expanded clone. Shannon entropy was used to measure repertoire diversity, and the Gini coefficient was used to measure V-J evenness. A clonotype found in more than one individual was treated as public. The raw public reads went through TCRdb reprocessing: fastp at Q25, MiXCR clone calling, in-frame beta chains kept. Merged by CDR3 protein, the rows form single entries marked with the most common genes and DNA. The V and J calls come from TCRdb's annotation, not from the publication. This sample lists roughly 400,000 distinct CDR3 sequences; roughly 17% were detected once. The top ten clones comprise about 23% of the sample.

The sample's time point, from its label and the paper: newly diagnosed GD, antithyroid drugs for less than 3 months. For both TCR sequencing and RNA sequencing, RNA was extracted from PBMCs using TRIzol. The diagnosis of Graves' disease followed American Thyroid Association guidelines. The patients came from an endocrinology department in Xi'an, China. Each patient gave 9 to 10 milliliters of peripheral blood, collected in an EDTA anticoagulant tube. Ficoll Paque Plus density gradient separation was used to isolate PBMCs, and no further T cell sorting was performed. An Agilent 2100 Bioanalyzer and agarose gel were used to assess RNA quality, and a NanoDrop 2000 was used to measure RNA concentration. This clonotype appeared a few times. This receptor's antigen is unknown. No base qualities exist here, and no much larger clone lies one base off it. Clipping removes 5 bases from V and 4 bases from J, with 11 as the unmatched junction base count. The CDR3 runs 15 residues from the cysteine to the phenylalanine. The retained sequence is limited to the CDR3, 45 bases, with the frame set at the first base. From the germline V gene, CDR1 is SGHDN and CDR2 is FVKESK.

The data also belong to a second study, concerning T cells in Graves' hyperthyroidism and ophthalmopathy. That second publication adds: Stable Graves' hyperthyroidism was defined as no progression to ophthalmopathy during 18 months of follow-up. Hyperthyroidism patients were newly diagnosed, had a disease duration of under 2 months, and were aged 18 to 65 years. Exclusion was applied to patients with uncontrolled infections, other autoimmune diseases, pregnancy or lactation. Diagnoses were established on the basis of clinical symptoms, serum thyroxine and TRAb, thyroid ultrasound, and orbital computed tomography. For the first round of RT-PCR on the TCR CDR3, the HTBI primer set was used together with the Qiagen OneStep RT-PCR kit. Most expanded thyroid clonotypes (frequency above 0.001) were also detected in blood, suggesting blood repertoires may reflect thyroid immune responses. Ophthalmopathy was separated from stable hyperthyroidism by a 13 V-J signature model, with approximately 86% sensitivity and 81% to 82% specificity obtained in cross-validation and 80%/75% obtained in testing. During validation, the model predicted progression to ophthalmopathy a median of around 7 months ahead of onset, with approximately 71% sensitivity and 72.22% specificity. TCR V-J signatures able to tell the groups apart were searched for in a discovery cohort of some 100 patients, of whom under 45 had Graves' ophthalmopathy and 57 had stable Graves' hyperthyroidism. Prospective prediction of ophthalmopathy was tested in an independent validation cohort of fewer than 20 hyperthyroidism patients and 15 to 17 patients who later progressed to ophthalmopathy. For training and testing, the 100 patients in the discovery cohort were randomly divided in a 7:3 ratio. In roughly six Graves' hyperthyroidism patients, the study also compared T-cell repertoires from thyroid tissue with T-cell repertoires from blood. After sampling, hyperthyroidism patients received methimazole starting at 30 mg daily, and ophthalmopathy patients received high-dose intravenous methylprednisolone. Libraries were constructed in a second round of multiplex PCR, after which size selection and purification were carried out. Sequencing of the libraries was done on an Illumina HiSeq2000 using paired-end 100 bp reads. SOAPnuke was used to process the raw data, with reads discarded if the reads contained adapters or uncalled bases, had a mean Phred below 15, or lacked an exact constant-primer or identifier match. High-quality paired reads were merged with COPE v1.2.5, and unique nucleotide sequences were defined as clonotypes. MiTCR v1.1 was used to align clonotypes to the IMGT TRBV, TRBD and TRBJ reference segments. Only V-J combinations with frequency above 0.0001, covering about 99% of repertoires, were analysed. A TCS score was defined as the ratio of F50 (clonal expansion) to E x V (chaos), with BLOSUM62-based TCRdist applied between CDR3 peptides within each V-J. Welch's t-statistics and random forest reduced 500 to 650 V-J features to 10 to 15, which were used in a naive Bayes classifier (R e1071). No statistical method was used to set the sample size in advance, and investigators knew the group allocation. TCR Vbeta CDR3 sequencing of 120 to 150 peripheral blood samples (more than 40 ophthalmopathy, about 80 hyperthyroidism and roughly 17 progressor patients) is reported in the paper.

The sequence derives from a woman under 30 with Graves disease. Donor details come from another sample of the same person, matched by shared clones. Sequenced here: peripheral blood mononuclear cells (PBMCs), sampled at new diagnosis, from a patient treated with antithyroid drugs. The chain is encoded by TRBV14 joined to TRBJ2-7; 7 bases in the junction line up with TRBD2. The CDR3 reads CASSGGVREIYEQYF. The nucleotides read TGTGCCAGCAGCGGCGGAGTGCGGGAGATATACGAGCAGTACTTC.